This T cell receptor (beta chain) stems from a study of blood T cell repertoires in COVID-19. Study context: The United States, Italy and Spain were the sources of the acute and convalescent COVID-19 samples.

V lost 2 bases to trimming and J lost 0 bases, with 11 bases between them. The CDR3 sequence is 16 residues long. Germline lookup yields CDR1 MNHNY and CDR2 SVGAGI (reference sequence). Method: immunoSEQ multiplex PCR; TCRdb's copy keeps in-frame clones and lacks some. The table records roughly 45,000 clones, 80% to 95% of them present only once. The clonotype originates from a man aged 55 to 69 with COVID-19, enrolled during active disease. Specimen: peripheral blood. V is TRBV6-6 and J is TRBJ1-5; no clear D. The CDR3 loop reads CASSYEMGSSNQPQHF. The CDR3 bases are TGTGCCAGCAGTTACGAGATGGGCAGTAGCAATCAGCCCCAGCATTTT.